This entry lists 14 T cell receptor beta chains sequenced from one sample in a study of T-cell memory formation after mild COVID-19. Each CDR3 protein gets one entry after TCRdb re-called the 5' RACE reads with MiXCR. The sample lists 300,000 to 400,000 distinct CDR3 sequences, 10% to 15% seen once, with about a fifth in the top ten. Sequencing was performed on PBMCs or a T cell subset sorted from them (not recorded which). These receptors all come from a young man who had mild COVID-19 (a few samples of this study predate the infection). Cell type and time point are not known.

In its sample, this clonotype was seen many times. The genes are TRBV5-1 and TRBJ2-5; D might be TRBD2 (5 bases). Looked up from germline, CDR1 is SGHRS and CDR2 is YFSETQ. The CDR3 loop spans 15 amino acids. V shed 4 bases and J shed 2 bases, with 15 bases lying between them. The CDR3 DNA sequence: TGCGCCAGCAGCCCCGCTGTGAGGAGGCAAGAGACCCAGTACTTC. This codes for CASSPAVRRQETQYF.

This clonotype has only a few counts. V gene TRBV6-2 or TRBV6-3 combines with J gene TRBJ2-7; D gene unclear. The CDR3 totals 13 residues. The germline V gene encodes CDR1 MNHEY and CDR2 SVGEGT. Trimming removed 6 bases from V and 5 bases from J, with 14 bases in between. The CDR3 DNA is TGTGCCAGCAGCCCGGACCTTGCGGACGAGCAGTACGTC. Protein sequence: CASSPDLADEQYV.

Written as DNA, the CDR3 is TGTGCCAGCAGTTACGGACAGTACACTGAAGCTTTCTTT. It yields the protein CASSYGQYTEAFF. The rearrangement joins TRBV6-2 or TRBV6-3 to TRBJ1-1, with D perhaps matching TRBD1 (6 bases). Trimming stripped 2 bases from V and 3 bases from J, with 7 bases between. Germline assignment: CDR1 MNHEY and CDR2 SVGEGT. CDR3 length: 13 amino acids.

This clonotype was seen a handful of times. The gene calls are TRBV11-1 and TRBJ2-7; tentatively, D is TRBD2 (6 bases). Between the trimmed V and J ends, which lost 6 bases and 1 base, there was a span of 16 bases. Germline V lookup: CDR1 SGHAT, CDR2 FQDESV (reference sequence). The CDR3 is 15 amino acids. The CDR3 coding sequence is TGTGCCAGCAGAAAGAGCCGGGGGATTTCCTACGAGCAGTACTTC. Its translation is CASRKSRGISYEQYF.

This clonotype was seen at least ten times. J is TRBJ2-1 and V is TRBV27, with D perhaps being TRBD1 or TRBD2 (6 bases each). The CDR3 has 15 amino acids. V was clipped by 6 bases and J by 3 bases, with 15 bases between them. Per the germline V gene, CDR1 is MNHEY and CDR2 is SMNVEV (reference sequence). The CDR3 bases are TGTGCCAGCAGCCTCGGGGGCCCGGGCTACAATGAGCAGTTCTTC. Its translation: CASSLGGPGYNEQFF.

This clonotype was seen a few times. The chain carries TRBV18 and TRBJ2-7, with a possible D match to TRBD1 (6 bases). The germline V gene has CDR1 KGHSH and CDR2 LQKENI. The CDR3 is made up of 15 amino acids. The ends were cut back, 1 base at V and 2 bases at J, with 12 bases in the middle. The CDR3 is CASSPLPGTTYEQYF. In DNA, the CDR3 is TGTGCCAGCTCACCACTCCCGGGGACAACCTACGAGCAGTACTTC.

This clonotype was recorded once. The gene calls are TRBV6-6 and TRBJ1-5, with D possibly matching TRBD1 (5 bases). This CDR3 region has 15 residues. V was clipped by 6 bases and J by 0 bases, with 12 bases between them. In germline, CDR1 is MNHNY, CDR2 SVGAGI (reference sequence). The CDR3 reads CASRSDSYSNQPQHF. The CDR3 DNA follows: TGTGCCAGCAGATCCGACAGTTATAGCAATCAGCCCCAGCATTTT.

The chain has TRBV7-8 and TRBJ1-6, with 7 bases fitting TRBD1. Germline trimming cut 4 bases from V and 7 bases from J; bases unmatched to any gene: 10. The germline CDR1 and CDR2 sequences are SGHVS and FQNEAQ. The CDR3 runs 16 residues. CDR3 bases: TGTGCCAGCAGCTATACCGACAGGGCAGCGAATTCACCCCTCCACTTT. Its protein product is CASSYTDRAANSPLHF.

DNA for the CDR3: TGCAGTGCTAGAAGGACAGCCAATATCCTTATGAACACTGAAGCTTTCTTT. This encodes CSARRTANILMNTEAFF. V usage is TRBV20-1 and J usage is TRBJ1-1; D possibly corresponds to TRBD1 (6 bases). From germline, CDR1 is DFQATT and CDR2 SNEGSKA (reference sequence). This CDR3 is built from 17 residues. The ends were cut back, 2 bases at V and 0 bases at J, with 19 bases in the middle.

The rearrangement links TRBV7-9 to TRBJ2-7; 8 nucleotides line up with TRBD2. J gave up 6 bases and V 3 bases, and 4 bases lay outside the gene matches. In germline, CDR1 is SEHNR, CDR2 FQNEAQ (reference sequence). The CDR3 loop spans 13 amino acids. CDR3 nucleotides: TGTGCCAGCAGCTTGGGGACTAGTGGCGAGCAGTACTTC. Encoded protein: CASSLGTSGEQYF. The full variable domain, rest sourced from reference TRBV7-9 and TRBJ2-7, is DTGVSQNPRHKITKRGQNVTFRCDPISEHNRLYWYRQTLGQGPEFLTYFQNEAQLEKSRLLSDRFSAERPKGSFSTLEIQRTEQGDSAMYLCASSLGTSGEQYFGPGTRLTVT.

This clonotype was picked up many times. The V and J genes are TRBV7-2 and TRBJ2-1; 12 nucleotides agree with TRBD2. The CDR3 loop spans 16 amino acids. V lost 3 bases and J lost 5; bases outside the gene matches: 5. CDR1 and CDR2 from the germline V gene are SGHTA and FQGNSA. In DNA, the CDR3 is TGTGCCAGCAGCTTCGTTGGACTAGCGGGGAACAATGAGCAGTTCTTC. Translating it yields CASSFVGLAGNNEQFF.

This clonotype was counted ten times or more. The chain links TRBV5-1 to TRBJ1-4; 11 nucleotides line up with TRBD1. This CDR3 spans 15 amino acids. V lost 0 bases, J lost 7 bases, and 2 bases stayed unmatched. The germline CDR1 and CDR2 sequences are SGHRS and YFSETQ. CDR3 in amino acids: CASSLAGTGGEKLFF. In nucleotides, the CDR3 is TGCGCCAGCAGCTTGGCCGGGACAGGGGGTGAAAAACTGTTTTTT.

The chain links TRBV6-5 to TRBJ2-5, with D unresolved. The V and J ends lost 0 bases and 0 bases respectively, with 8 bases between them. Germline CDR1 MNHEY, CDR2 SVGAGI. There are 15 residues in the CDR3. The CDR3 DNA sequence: TGTGCCAGCAGTTACTCTCATCAGTACCAAGAGACCCAGTACTTC. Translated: CASSYSHQYQETQYF.

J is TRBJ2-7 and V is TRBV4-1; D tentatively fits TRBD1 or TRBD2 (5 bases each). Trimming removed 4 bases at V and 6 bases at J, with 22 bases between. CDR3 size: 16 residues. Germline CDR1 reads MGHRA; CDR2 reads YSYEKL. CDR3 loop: CASSPFPGPPSGEQYV. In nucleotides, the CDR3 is TGCGCCAGCAGCCCGTTCCCGGGACCCCCTTCGGGCGAGCAGTACGTC.